This TCR beta chain was sequenced during a study of beta chain features in type 1 diabetes. Reverse transcription of all isolated RNA meant that expressed TCRB transcripts were sequenced. Data came from immunoSEQ multiplex PCR; TCRdb stores just in-frame clones and leaves some out. The data contain 350,000 to 450,000 clones, around 15% of them singletons. Unmatched junction bases numbered 8, after V lost 4 bases and J lost 4 bases. The CDR3 covers 17 residues. The germline gives CDR1 MDHEN, CDR2 SYDVKM. The sequence was collected from a woman between 18 and 29 years old in good health. The J gene is TRBJ2-7, the V gene TRBV28; 15 nucleotides align to TRBD2. Input material: naive CD4+ T cells from blood. The CDR3 spells CASSSPGLAGGWYEQYF. The CDR3 DNA sequence: TGTGCCAGCAGTTCTCCGGGACTAGCGGGAGGTTGGTACGAGCAGTACTTC.